These 14 T cell receptor beta chains were all obtained from the same sample, sequenced in a study of blood T cells in healthy people across ages. Combining a sample-barcoded 5' primer with a J-beta primer mix, a second PCR ran for roughly 6 to 11 cycles. From the 5' RACE reads, TCRdb called clonotypes with MiXCR, one entry per CDR3 protein. The table has about a million distinct CDR3 sequences, just over 50% seen once. Sequenced input: blood. The receptor set was obtained from a woman aged 55-75 years in good health.

The J gene is TRBJ2-5, the V gene TRBV20-1, with D unclear. V was cut by 5 bases and J by 5 bases, with 15 bases left in between. There are 13 residues in the CDR3. Germline lookup yields CDR1 DFQATT and CDR2 SNEGSKA (reference sequence). DNA for the CDR3: TGCAGTGCTTCGACCCTAGGGTTGGAGACCCAGTACTTC. As protein: CSASTLGLETQYF.

A remark on this clonotype: Compared with germline, one end of the junction differs, possibly owing to a read error. The chain combines TRBV24-1 with TRBJ2-3, with D unresolved. The CDR3 spans 14 residues. Germline loops: CDR1 KGHDR, CDR2 SFDVKD. CDR3 sequence reads: CATNDLSTSDTQYF. The CDR3 DNA sequence: TGTGCCACCAATGATCTCTCAACCTCAGATACGCAGTATTTT.

The CDR3 region has the DNA TGTGCCAGCAGCCCAGACTTAAAAGAGACCCAGTACTTC. Its translation is CASSPDLKETQYF. The J gene is TRBJ2-5, the V gene TRBV6-5; D ambiguous. The V gene lost 6 bases and the J gene lost 3 bases, with 11 bases spanning the gap. The germline V gene has CDR1 MNHEY and CDR2 SVGAGI. This CDR3 contains 13 residues.

The chain employs TRBV7-2 and TRBJ2-1; possibly TRBD1 or TRBD2 for D (5 bases each). With 7 bases removed from V and 0 bases from J, the gap between germline ends came to 16 bases. Germline V gene lookup returns CDR1 SGHTA and CDR2 FQGNSA. The CDR3 totals 16 residues. DNA for the CDR3: TGTGCCAGCAACTTGGGACCGTCGAGCTCCTACAATGAGCAGTTCTTC. The encoded protein is CASNLGPSSSYNEQFF.

V and J are TRBV10-3 and TRBJ2-3, with 7 nucleotides matching TRBD2. The CDR3 length is 15 residues. Germline CDR1 and CDR2: ENHRY and SYGVKD. V lost 5 bases to trimming and J lost 5 bases; unmatched junction nucleotides: 10. The CDR3 spells CAISRGAGREDTQYF. As DNA, the CDR3 is TGTGCCATCAGTCGGGGAGCGGGAAGGGAAGATACGCAGTATTTT.

This chain uses TRBV20-1 with TRBJ2-3, with 12 nucleotides matching TRBD2. The CDR3 extends over 16 amino acids. Germline assignment: CDR1 DFQATT and CDR2 SNEGSKA (reference sequence). The V and J ends lost 5 bases and 6 bases, in that order; junction bases with no gene match: 12. The CDR3: CSAGTSGLATADTQYF. As DNA, the CDR3 is TGCAGTGCTGGGACTAGCGGGTTGGCTACAGCTGATACGCAGTATTTT.

The chain carries TRBV20-1 and TRBJ2-7; 12 nucleotides match TRBD2. The CDR3 length is 14 residues. V was pared by 4 bases and J by 5 bases, with 6 bases of the junction left unmatched. Germline V gives CDR1 DFQATT, CDR2 SNEGSKA (reference sequence). The CDR3 nucleotides are TGCAGTGCTAACCTAGCGGGAGGGATCCACGAGCAGTACTTC. This codes for CSANLAGGIHEQYF.

This clonotype was observed a few times. The rearrangement uses TRBV6-1 and TRBJ2-5; 9 positions agree with TRBD1. Germline CDR1 reads MNHNS; CDR2 reads SASEGT. This CDR3 is 15 amino acids long. The junction had 5 bases not matched to a gene; V was cut back by 4 bases and J by 2 bases. CDR3 nucleotides: TGTGCCAGCAGTGTCGGGACAGGGTGGCAAGAGACCCAGTACTTC. Its translation is CASSVGTGWQETQYF.

The rearrangement links TRBV7-2 to TRBJ2-5, with 9 bases fitting TRBD2. Germline V gene lookup returns CDR1 SGHTA and CDR2 FQGNSA. CDR3 length equals 17 residues. Trimming cost V 2 bases and J 5 bases; bases outside gene matches: 12. The CDR3 coding sequence is TGTGCCAGCAGCTTATCGGGCGGGAGGGATTCGAGGGAGACCCAGTACTTC. Amino acids: CASSLSGGRDSRETQYF.

This clonotype showed up just a few times. This chain links TRBV20-1 with TRBJ2-1; 7 nucleotides match TRBD2. V gave up 3 bases and J gave up 0 bases; unmatched junction bases: 11. Germline V gene data show CDR1 as DFQATT and CDR2 as SNEGSKA (reference sequence). The CDR3 has 17 residues. The chain's CDR3 is CSARAGPGGSSYNEQFF. The CDR3 DNA is TGCAGTGCTAGGGCGGGGCCCGGGGGGAGCTCCTACAATGAGCAGTTCTTC.

This clonotype was counted many times. The chain couples TRBV7-2 to TRBJ2-3, with D maybe TRBD2 (6 bases). The CDR3 sequence is 12 residues long. V was shortened by 8 bases and J by 0 bases, with 6 bases between the two germline ends. Germline V CDR1 and CDR2: SGHTA, FQGNSA. The CDR3 here is CASGGSTDTQYF. CDR3 DNA sequence: TGTGCCAGCGGAGGGAGCACAGATACGCAGTATTTT.

The chain employs TRBV27 and TRBJ2-7; D unresolved. Germline assignment: CDR1 MNHEY and CDR2 SMNVEV (reference sequence). CDR3 length: 14 residues. The V and J ends lost 3 bases and 4 bases respectively, with 13 bases between them. CDR3 residues: CASSFRPTHYEQYF. For the CDR3, the DNA is TGTGCCAGCAGTTTTAGGCCGACCCATTACGAGCAGTACTTC.

This clonotype was observed a handful of times. This rearrangement joins TRBV27 to TRBJ2-5; D unresolved. CDR3 length: 14 amino acids. The V and J ends lost 6 bases and 4 bases respectively, with 15 bases between them. The germline gives CDR1 MNHEY, CDR2 SMNVEV (reference sequence). CDR3 loop: CASRELPARETQYF. Written as DNA, the CDR3 is TGTGCCAGCAGAGAACTGCCCGCCCGAGAGACCCAGTACTTC.

This clonotype occurred a few times. V usage is TRBV4-1 and J usage is TRBJ1-2; a weak D match, TRBD1 (5 bases). Trimming shortened V by 4 bases and J by 2 bases, and 14 bases separated the two germline ends. The CDR3 length is 15 residues. CDR1 is MGHRA, CDR2 YSYEKL, per germline. CDR3 DNA: TGCGCCAGCAGCCTTCCCAGGGAACACAACTATGGCTACACCTTC. It specifies CASSLPREHNYGYTF.